The next 22 T cell receptor beta chains were all read from a single sample in a study of cytomegalovirus exposure and HLA in healthy donors. The PCR ran on 60 Vbeta and 13 Jbeta primers. Profiled with immunoSEQ multiplex PCR; TCRdb holds only in-frame clones, not every one. The sample holds 75,000 to 95,000 clones, 70% to 90% seen once. Source material: PBMCs. The receptor set was obtained from a man aged 18 to 30 in good health and CMV-seronegative.

As for this clone: Other DNA sequences of this sample code for an identical CDR3. The rearrangement uses TRBV28 and TRBJ2-7; no firm D call. V was pared by 5 bases and J by 0 bases, with 8 bases between. This CDR3 has 13 residues. The germline CDR1 and CDR2 sequences are MDHEN and SYDVKM. CDR3 residues: CASSREPSYEQYF. The CDR3 coding sequence is TGTGCCAGCAGTCGCGAACCCTCCTACGAGCAGTACTTC.

The rearrangement links TRBV5-4 to TRBJ2-1, with 16 bases fitting TRBD2. Trimming at V came to 4 bases and at J to 4 bases, leaving 8 bases not matched to a gene. Germline V gene lookup returns CDR1 SGHNT and CDR2 YYREEE (reference sequence). This CDR3 spans 18 amino acids. CDR3 coding DNA: TGTGCCAGCAGCGGCGGGACTAGCGGGAGGGTGGGGTACAATGAGCAGTTCTTC. It translates to CASSGGTSGRVGYNEQFF.

The chain is built from TRBV10-3 and TRBJ2-7, with 14 bases identical to TRBD2. Germline-derived CDR1 and CDR2 are ENHRY and SYGVKD. The CDR3 spans 17 residues. The V gene end was trimmed by 6 bases and the J gene end by 3 bases; junction bases not matched to a gene: 10. DNA of the CDR3: TGTGCCATCAGCGCCACCGGGACTAGCGGGAGCTTCTACGAGCAGTACTTC. Its protein product is CAISATGTSGSFYEQYF.

The V and J genes are TRBV28 and TRBJ1-3; no definite D call. With 5 bases removed from V and 2 bases from J, the gap between germline ends came to 16 bases. CDR1 and CDR2 from the germline V gene are MDHEN and SYDVKM. The CDR3 spans 16 residues. The CDR3 DNA sequence: TGTGCCAGCAGTCCTAGTGGCTTGTGGGCTGGAAACACCATATATTTT. Its translation is CASSPSGLWAGNTIYF. Full variable domain (rest looked up from reference TRBV28 and TRBJ1-3): DVKVTQSSRYLVKRTGEKVFLECVQDMDHENMFWYRQDPGLGLRLIYFSYDVKMKEKGDIPEGYSVSREKKERFSLILESASTNQTSMYLCASSPSGLWAGNTIYFGEGSWLTVV.

V is TRBV27 and J is TRBJ1-1; D is uncertain. The germline CDR1 and CDR2 sequences are MNHEY and SMNVEV (reference sequence). V gave up 7 bases and J gave up 2 bases, with 14 bases separating them. The CDR3 contains 14 residues. The CDR3 nucleotides are TGTGCCAGCACCCCAGGTCAGTTAAACACTGAAGCTTTCTTT. This gives the protein CASTPGQLNTEAFF.

This clone was counted a single time. The J gene is TRBJ2-1, the V gene TRBV9, with TRBD2 as a possible D gene (5 bases). Trimming took 4 bases from V and 0 from J, leaving 8 bases between them. The CDR3 is made up of 14 amino acids. CDR1 is SGDLS, CDR2 YYNGEE, per germline. CDR3 sequence: CASSPSGSYNEQFF. The CDR3 nucleotides are TGTGCCAGCAGCCCAAGCGGCTCCTACAATGAGCAGTTCTTC.

The CDR3, as DNA: TGTGCCAGCAGTTATCAGGGCTCCTACGAGCAGTACTTC. Translation gives CASSYQGSYEQYF. V gene TRBV6-6 combines with J gene TRBJ2-7; possible D gene TRBD1, 5 bases. The length of the CDR3 is 13 residues. V gave up 3 bases and J gave up 0 bases, with 6 bases separating them. The V gene's germline CDR1 is MNHNY and CDR2 SVGAGI (reference sequence).

CDR3 DNA sequence: TGTGCCAGCAAGATAAGACGGGAGGGACCCTACGAGCAGTACTTC. It encodes CASKIRREGPYEQYF. This sequence joins TRBV28 and TRBJ2-7, with 8 bases that match TRBD2. The germline V gene encodes CDR1 MDHEN and CDR2 SYDVKM. CDR3 length: 15 amino acids. The ends lost 7 bases at V and 2 bases at J; junction bases unmatched: 10.

J is TRBJ1-1 and V is TRBV7-9; D might be TRBD1 (6 bases). CDR1 and CDR2 (germline): SEHNR, FQNEAQ (reference sequence). This CDR3 region has 13 residues. Trimming left V 3 bases short and J 11 bases short, with 16 bases between. In DNA, the CDR3 is TGTGCCAGCAGCTTGGAATCAGGGGATTCGGCTTTCTTT. Translation: CASSLESGDSAFF.

CDR3 amino acids: CASIGQGRSEAFF. CDR3 DNA sequence: TGTGCCAGCATAGGACAGGGGAGATCTGAAGCTTTCTTT. The rearrangement uses TRBV28 and TRBJ1-1, with TRBD1 identical over 9 bases. J gave up 6 bases and V 7 bases, and 6 bases lay outside the gene matches. Germline V gene lookup returns CDR1 MDHEN and CDR2 SYDVKM. The CDR3 length is 13 residues.

The chain combines TRBV29-1 with TRBJ2-7; 7 bases line up with TRBD2. The CDR3 sequence is 14 residues long. Trimming at V came to 0 bases and at J to 3 bases, leaving 5 bases not matched to a gene. Germline CDR1 and CDR2: SQVTM and ANQGSEA. CDR3 DNA sequence: TGCAGCGTTGAAGATCATGGCGGGAGCTACGAGCAGTACTTC. Residues: CSVEDHGGSYEQYF.

This clone was found a few times. The chain has TRBV19 and TRBJ2-5; 8 positions agree with TRBD2. The J call is doubtful: the DNA matches TRBJ2-7 better. The CDR3 is 20 amino acids. In germline, CDR1 is LNHDA, CDR2 SQIVND (reference sequence). CDR3 amino acids: CASSRRLGFLFSGGDYEQYF. The CDR3 DNA reads TGTGCCAGTAGTCGGCGCCTGGGGTTTCTTTTCAGCGGGGGTGACTACGAGCAGTACTTC.

J is TRBJ2-2 and V is TRBV7-9; 9 positions match TRBD1. The CDR3 is 13 residues long. J gave up 5 bases and V 10 bases, and 5 bases lay outside the gene matches. The germline V gene has CDR1 SEHNR and CDR2 FQNEAQ (reference sequence). CDR3 in DNA: TGTGCCAAGGGACAGGGCGGAACCGGGGAGCTGTTTTTT. Translated, it gives CAKGQGGTGELFF.

This chain joins TRBV2 and TRBJ1-6; TRBD1 matches 8 bases. V trimming: 1 base; J trimming: 7 bases; junction bases outside the gene matches: 3. Germline values: CDR1 SNHLY, CDR2 FYNNEI. The CDR3 is made up of 15 amino acids. CDR3 nucleotides: TGTGCCAGCAGTGAAGATAACAGGGGGAATTCACCCCTCCACTTT. It translates to CASSEDNRGNSPLHF.

V usage is TRBV6-6 and J usage is TRBJ2-5; 11 bases are a match to TRBD2. The V gene's germline CDR1 is MNHNY and CDR2 SVGAGI (reference sequence). The CDR3 is made up of 14 amino acids. J gave up 4 bases and V 5 bases, and 3 bases lay outside the gene matches. CDR3 loop: CASSIGLAGETQYF. For the CDR3, the DNA is TGTGCCAGCAGTATAGGACTAGCGGGAGAGACCCAGTACTTC.

The rearrangement links TRBV9 to TRBJ1-1; 7 bases are shared with TRBD1. Germline CDR1 reads SGDLS; CDR2 reads YYNGEE. The CDR3 covers 13 residues. V lost 4 bases, J lost 5 bases, and 5 bases stayed unmatched. Here the CDR3 reads CASSPPGGTEAFF. As DNA, the CDR3 is TGTGCCAGCAGCCCTCCAGGGGGTACTGAAGCTTTCTTT.

The chain employs TRBV29-1 and TRBJ2-5; weak D call: TRBD1 (5 bases). CDR3 length equals 11 residues. V lost 6 bases and J lost 8, with 13 bases in between. Germline values: CDR1 SQVTM, CDR2 ANQGSEA. This chain's CDR3 is CSVATGATQYF. CDR3 sequence (DNA): TGCAGCGTAGCGACTGGGGCAACCCAGTACTTC.

In this sample, this clone turned up a few times. CDR3 region: CASSRQGANEQYF. CDR3 coding DNA: TGTGCCAGCTCCCGACAGGGGGCAAACGAGCAGTACTTC. The chain combines TRBV9 with TRBJ2-7, with 10 bases aligning to TRBD1. The germline gives CDR1 SGDLS, CDR2 YYNGEE. The J segment lost 5 bases and the V segment lost 7 bases, leaving 6 bases of the junction unmatched. CDR3 length equals 13 residues. The full variable domain, its missing parts supplied by reference TRBV9 and TRBJ2-7, is DSGVTQTPKHLITATGQRVTLRCSPRSGDLSVYWYQQSLDQGLQFLIQYYNGEERAKGNILERFSAQQFPDLHSELNLSSLELGDSALYFCASSRQGANEQYFGPGTRLTVT.

V usage is TRBV27 and J usage is TRBJ2-5, with a tentative D call TRBD1 (6 bases). The J call may be faulty, since TRBJ2-7 better matches the DNA end. CDR1 is MNHEY, CDR2 SMNVEV, per germline (reference sequence). The CDR3 runs 15 residues. The CDR3 spells CASYGLTQGSYEQYF. The CDR3 nucleotides read TGTGCCAGCTATGGGCTTACACAGGGTTCCTACGAGCAGTACTTC.

This chain connects TRBV5-8 to TRBJ2-1; D might be TRBD2 (5 bases). The germline CDR1 and CDR2 sequences are SGHTS and YDEGEE. The CDR3 extends over 15 amino acids. With 5 bases removed from V and 0 bases from J, the gap between germline ends came to 12 bases. The DNA of the CDR3 is TGTGCCAGCAGATTCGGGATCCTCTCCTACAATGAGCAGTTCTTC. Translation: CASRFGILSYNEQFF.

The CDR3 region is CASSLAGGQYNEQFF. The CDR3 bases are TGTGCCAGCAGCCTAGCGGGAGGACAATACAATGAGCAGTTCTTC. The J gene is TRBJ2-1, the V gene TRBV5-4; 11 nucleotides agree with TRBD2. CDR1 is SGHNT and CDR2 is YYREEE in the germline V gene (reference sequence). Unmatched junction bases numbered 4, after V lost 4 bases and J lost 4 bases. The CDR3 is made up of 15 amino acids.

The chain carries TRBV6-1 and TRBJ2-2; 10 bases fit TRBD1. Trimming removed 4 bases from V and 9 bases from J; junction bases left unmatched: 2. Germline loops: CDR1 MNHNS, CDR2 SASEGT. This CDR3 has 13 residues. CDR3 region: CASSGTGGWELFF. The CDR3 nucleotides read TGTGCCAGCAGTGGGACAGGGGGATGGGAGCTGTTTTTT.